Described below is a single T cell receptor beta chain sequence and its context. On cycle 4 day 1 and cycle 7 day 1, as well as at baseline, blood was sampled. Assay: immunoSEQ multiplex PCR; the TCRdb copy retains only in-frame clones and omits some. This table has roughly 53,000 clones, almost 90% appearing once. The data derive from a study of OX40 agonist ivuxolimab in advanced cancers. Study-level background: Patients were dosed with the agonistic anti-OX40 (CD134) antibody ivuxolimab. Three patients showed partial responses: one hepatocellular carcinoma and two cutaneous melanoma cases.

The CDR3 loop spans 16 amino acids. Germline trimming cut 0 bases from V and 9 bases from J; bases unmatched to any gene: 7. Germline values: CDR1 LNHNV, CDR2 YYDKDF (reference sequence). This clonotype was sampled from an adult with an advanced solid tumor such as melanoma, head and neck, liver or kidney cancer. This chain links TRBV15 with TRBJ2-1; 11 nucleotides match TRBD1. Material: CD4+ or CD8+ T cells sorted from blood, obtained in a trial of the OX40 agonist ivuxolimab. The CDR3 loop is CATSRDRRTGGGEQFF. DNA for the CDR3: TGTGCCACCAGCAGAGATCGTAGGACAGGGGGCGGTGAGCAGTTCTTC.